This TCR beta chain was retrieved from a study of CXCR3-negative and CXCR3-positive naive CD8 T cells. The germline gives CDR1 KGHSH, CDR2 LQKENI. The CDR3 length is 14 residues. The method, 5' RACE with UMI labels, was used to prepare the TRB cDNA libraries. TCRdb reanalyzed the 5' RACE reads and collapses them to one entry per CDR3 protein, without DNA. The listing records approximately 100,000 distinct CDR3 sequences. Concerning this clonotype: Its matching antigen is unknown.

Naive CD8+ T lymphocytes were specified as CD45RO-CCR7+CD27+CD95-. Findings and caveats of the study: Naive cells that were CXCR3-positive had more hydrophobic TRB CDR3s (compared with CXCR3-negative naive cells). Both of the naive subsets showed about the same high diversity, but memory CD8+ cells had much less.

The clonotype originates from a human donor in good health. Some clones in this sample may be carry-over from other donors' samples. The J gene is TRBJ1-5, the V gene TRBV18; TCRdb's D call, TRBD1, is unchecked because there is no DNA. The sequenced sample consisted of naive CXCR3+ CD8+ T cells from blood. The subset is: CD45RO-CCR7+CD27+CD95- naive CD8+ T cells expressing CXCR3 (TNR3+). The CDR3 protein is CASSDGQSNQPQHF. The entire variable domain, with the rest obtained from reference TRBV18 and TRBJ1-5, is as follows: NAGVMQNPRHLVRRRGQEARLRCSPMKGHSHVYWYRQLPEEGLKFMVYLQKENIIDESGMPKERFSAEFPKEGPSILRIQQVVRGDSAAYFCASSDGQSNQPQHFGDGTRLSIL.